The following is a T cell receptor (beta chain) sequence with its context. This table comes from immunoSEQ multiplex PCR, and its TCRdb copy is limited to in-frame clones, with some not included. The data contain over 300,000 clones, about 90% of them singletons. These data come from a study of blood T cell repertoires in COVID-19. The CDR3 has 15 residues. CDR1 MNHEY and CDR2 SMNVEV come from the germline V gene (reference sequence). With 2 bases removed from V and 0 bases from J, the gap between germline ends came to 8 bases. This chain connects TRBV27 to TRBJ1-5, with D unclear. The TCR comes from a man aged 35 to 55 with acute or convalescent COVID-19. Sequencing was carried out using peripheral blood. CDR3 DNA: TGTGCCAGCAGTTTAACACGATATAGCAATCAGCCCCAGCATTTT. Amino acid sequence: CASSLTRYSNQPQHF.